A single sample is the source of the 28 T cell receptor beta chains below, sequenced in a study of blood T cell repertoires in COVID-19 (TCRdb year 2020). Library preparation was by the immunoSEQ multiplex PCR assay. The source is immuneACCESS, and TCRdb retained only in-frame sequences with V and J called. Part of the clones is not carried over; for the studies checked, unresolved V genes explain less than half of this, and the remainder is unexplained. For this sample there are some 90,000 clones; over 75% appear just once. The ten largest clones represent 4% to 5.5% of the sample. Material: peripheral blood. The receptors here all came from a man aged 60-69 years with acute or convalescent COVID-19.

The V and J genes are TRBV6-1 and TRBJ2-5; D is perhaps TRBD2 (5 bases). Germline V gene lookup returns CDR1 MNHNS and CDR2 SASEGT. The CDR3 totals 15 residues. V lost 2 bases and J lost 4, with 14 bases in between. The DNA for the CDR3 is TGTGCCAGCAGTGAAACGGGAACTATCCTAGAGACCCAGTACTTC. Protein: CASSETGTILETQYF.

The CDR3 protein is CASSLSPTGAFGNTIYF. For the CDR3, the DNA is TGTGCCAGCAGCCTCTCCCCGACAGGGGCATTTGGAAACACCATATATTTT. The chain carries TRBV7-2 and TRBJ1-3; 8 bases are shared with TRBD1. CDR3 length equals 17 residues. Germline CDR1 SGHTA, CDR2 FQGNSA. V lost 5 bases to trimming and J lost 3 bases; unmatched junction nucleotides: 12. The complete variable domain, with remaining parts taken from reference TRBV7-2 and TRBJ1-3, reads GAGVSQSPSNKVTEKGKDVELRCDPISGHTALYWYRQSLGQGLEFLIYFQGNSAPDKSGLPSDRFSAERTGGSVSTLTIQRTQQEDSAVYLCASSLSPTGAFGNTIYFGEGSWLTVV.

The rearrangement joins TRBV7-9 to TRBJ1-6, with 11 bases fitting TRBD1. Germline assignment: CDR1 SEHNR and CDR2 FQNEAQ (reference sequence). This CDR3 contains 15 residues. The trim removed 5 bases at V and 6 bases at J, leaving 3 bases unmatched. CDR3 sequence: CASSPGTGGNSPLHF. The CDR3 region has the DNA TGTGCCAGCAGCCCTGGGACAGGGGGTAATTCACCCCTCCACTTT.

This clone has a count of ten or more. This sequence joins TRBV7-8 and TRBJ2-3, with no clear D. Germline V CDR1 and CDR2: SGHVS, FQNEAQ. The CDR3 totals 15 residues. V was clipped by 1 base and J by 2 bases, with 10 bases between them. CDR3 in DNA: TGTGCCAGCAGCTTAGATTTCGAGCCCACAGATACGCAGTATTTT. Translating gives CASSLDFEPTDTQYF.

Written as DNA, the CDR3 is TGCAGCGTTTACCCTAGCGGGAGAAGTAACAATGAGCAGTTCTTC. It translates to CSVYPSGRSNNEQFF. The J gene is TRBJ2-1, the V gene TRBV29-1; 10 nucleotides agree with TRBD2. The germline V gene encodes CDR1 SQVTM and CDR2 ANQGSEA. This CDR3 is 15 amino acids long. Trimming at V came to 5 bases and at J to 5 bases, leaving 9 bases not matched to a gene.

The chain carries TRBV27 and TRBJ2-3; TRBD2 matches 7 bases. CDR1 and CDR2 (germline): MNHEY, SMNVEV (reference sequence). J gave up 6 bases and V 8 bases, and 5 bases lay outside the gene matches. The CDR3 spans 12 residues. CDR3 nucleotides: TGTGCCAGCCTGTCGGGAGGTGATACGCAGTATTTT. This sequence encodes CASLSGGDTQYF.

The chain is built from TRBV6-1 and TRBJ1-1; possible D gene TRBD1, 6 bases. Germline values: CDR1 MNHNS, CDR2 SASEGT. V lost 3 bases and J 4 bases, leaving 24 bases between the germline ends. The CDR3 has 18 amino acids. CDR3 sequence reads: CASSDRPWEGGRSTEAFF. The CDR3 bases are TGTGCCAGCAGTGATAGGCCGTGGGAAGGGGGAAGGAGCACTGAAGCTTTCTTT.

The chain carries TRBV7-9 and TRBJ2-2; 10 bases line up with TRBD1. There are 19 residues in the CDR3. Per germline, CDR1 SEHNR and CDR2 FQNEAQ (reference sequence). V gave up 6 bases and J gave up 0 bases; unmatched junction bases: 13. The CDR3 DNA is TGTGCCAGCAGTAAGCCGGGACAGGGGCTATCTACGAACACCGGGGAGCTGTTTTTT. Encoded protein: CASSKPGQGLSTNTGELFF.

This rearrangement joins TRBV20-1 to TRBJ1-1, with D unclear. The CDR3 runs 11 residues. Germline values: CDR1 DFQATT, CDR2 SNEGSKA (reference sequence). V was shortened by 3 bases and J by 8 bases, with 10 bases between the two germline ends. The CDR3 here is CSAREPREAFF. In DNA form, the CDR3 reads TGCAGTGCTAGGGAACCCAGGGAAGCTTTCTTT.

The chain is built from TRBV25-1 and TRBJ2-6, with D perhaps matching TRBD1 (6 bases). The ends were cut back, 5 bases at V and 0 bases at J, with 14 bases in the middle. Germline CDR1 and CDR2: MGHDK and SYGVNS. There are 17 residues in the CDR3. The CDR3 DNA is TGTGCCAGCAGTAAGACAGGCGGCCTCTCTGGGGCCAACGTCCTGACTTTC. Translated: CASSKTGGLSGANVLTF. The variable domain in full, with the rest retrieved from reference TRBV25-1 and TRBJ2-6, is EADIYQTPRYLVIGTGKKITLECSQTMGHDKMYWYQQDPGMELHLIHYSYGVNSTEKGDLSSESTVSRIRTEHFPLTLESARPSHTSQYLCASSKTGGLSGANVLTFGAGSRLTVL.

This chain connects TRBV2 to TRBJ2-3; TRBD2 matches 9 bases. Germline CDR1 and CDR2: SNHLY and FYNNEI. The CDR3 spans 14 residues. The trim removed 5 bases at V and 5 bases at J, leaving 5 bases unmatched. Here the CDR3 DNA reads TGTGCCAGCAGTAGGACTAGCGTGGTAGATACGCAGTATTTT. This codes for CASSRTSVVDTQYF.

This clone has a single count. This chain uses TRBV7-2 with TRBJ1-1; D is perhaps TRBD1 (6 bases). Trimming stripped 7 bases from V and 3 bases from J, with 15 bases between. CDR3 length: 14 residues. Germline lookup yields CDR1 SGHTA and CDR2 FQGNSA. The CDR3 sequence is CASTEGGIYTEAFF. The CDR3 nucleotides read TGTGCCAGCACCGAGGGGGGGATCTACACTGAAGCTTTCTTT.

The chain joins TRBV5-4 to TRBJ2-2, with D possibly TRBD2 on 6 matching bases. The germline V and J ends were trimmed by 4 bases and 4 bases, with 11 bases remaining between them. CDR1 and CDR2 (germline): SGHNT, YYREEE (reference sequence). The CDR3 spans 14 residues. CDR3: CASSPGVSTGELFF. In DNA, the CDR3 is TGTGCCAGCAGCCCGGGAGTGAGCACCGGGGAGCTGTTTTTT.

The chain employs TRBV7-9 and TRBJ1-1; D possibly corresponds to TRBD1 (6 bases). This CDR3 comprises 13 residues. The germline V gene encodes CDR1 SEHNR and CDR2 FQNEAQ (reference sequence). V lost 2 bases and J 8 bases, leaving 12 bases between the germline ends. This chain's CDR3 is CASSLTQGTEAFF. CDR3 bases: TGTGCCAGCAGCTTAACACAGGGAACCGAAGCTTTCTTT. The entire variable domain, with the rest obtained from reference TRBV7-9 and TRBJ1-1, is as follows: DTGVSQNPRHKITKRGQNVTFRCDPISEHNRLYWYRQTLGQGPEFLTYFQNEAQLEKSRLLSDRFSAERPKGSFSTLEIQRTEQGDSAMYLCASSLTQGTEAFFGQGTRLTVV.

The gene calls are TRBV3-1 (or the pseudogene TRBV3-2) and TRBJ1-1; a weak D match, TRBD1 (5 bases). The germline V gene has CDR1 LGHDT and CDR2 YNNKEL (reference sequence). CDR3 length equals 15 residues. V was clipped by 1 base and J by 3 bases, with 12 bases between them. CDR3 loop: CASSQGPGWDTEAFF. Written as DNA, the CDR3 is TGTGCCAGCAGCCAAGGGCCAGGGTGGGACACTGAAGCTTTCTTT.

The chain joins TRBV6-5 to TRBJ2-1; the D gene is possibly TRBD2 (5 bases). Germline V CDR1 and CDR2: MNHEY, SVGAGI. The CDR3 contains 11 residues. V was trimmed by 6 bases and J by 10 bases, leaving 10 bases between them. In nucleotides, the CDR3 is TGTGCCAGCAGGCGGGCTGGGGAGCAGTTCTTC. Translation: CASRRAGEQFF.

The chain uses TRBV19 and TRBJ1-1, with D possibly TRBD1 on 6 matching bases. Germline V lookup: CDR1 LNHDA, CDR2 SQIVND (reference sequence). The CDR3 contains 13 residues. Deletions cut 5 bases from V and 5 bases from J, with 12 bases between. The CDR3 region has the DNA TGTGCCAGTAGTTCTCAGGGGAAGACTGAAGCTTTCTTT. It is translated as CASSSQGKTEAFF.

The gene calls are TRBV18 and TRBJ1-3; D is uncertain. Trimming shortened V by 5 bases and J by 0 bases, and 14 bases separated the two germline ends. The CDR3 spans 16 residues. In germline, CDR1 is KGHSH, CDR2 LQKENI. CDR3 DNA sequence: TGTGCCAGCTCAGAATCGGCAGGATCCTCTGGAAACACCATATATTTT. It specifies CASSESAGSSGNTIYF.

The rearrangement uses TRBV7-2 and TRBJ1-4; D possibly corresponds to TRBD1 (6 bases). The germline V gene has CDR1 SGHTA and CDR2 FQGNSA. Trimming pared 5 bases from V and 8 bases from J, leaving 12 bases between. This CDR3 is 13 amino acids long. CDR3 in DNA: TGTGCCAGCAGCATACTCAGGGGAGAAAAACTGTTTTTT. Translating gives CASSILRGEKLFF.

The V gene is TRBV5-8, the J gene TRBJ1-3; no reliable D call. Germline V CDR1 and CDR2: SGHTS, YDEGEE. The CDR3 is 16 residues long. Trimming removed 0 bases from V and 4 bases from J, with 14 bases in between. CDR3 sequence (DNA): TGTGCCAGCAGCTTGGCCTGGGAGTTCGAGGGAAACACCATATATTTT. Translating it yields CASSLAWEFEGNTIYF.

The chain has TRBV15 and TRBJ1-4; the match to TRBD1 covers 7 bases. CDR3 length equals 16 residues. Per the germline V gene, CDR1 is LNHNV and CDR2 is YYDKDF (reference sequence). V was clipped by 0 bases and J by 8 bases; unmatched bases: 9. CDR3 residues: CATSRDRSGQNEKLFF. CDR3 nucleotides: TGTGCCACCAGCAGAGATCGATCGGGACAGAACGAAAAACTGTTTTTT.

The chain employs TRBV11-2 and TRBJ2-1; the match to TRBD2 covers 7 bases. Germline lookup yields CDR1 SGHAT and CDR2 FQNNGV. CDR3 length: 16 amino acids. V was pared by 1 base and J by 3 bases, with 6 bases of the junction left unmatched. The CDR3 nucleotides read TGTGCCAGCAGCTTAGTGGGCGGGGGAAGCTACAATGAGCAGTTCTTC. Translation: CASSLVGGGSYNEQFF.

J is TRBJ2-1 and V is TRBV24-1; 8 bases line up with TRBD2. V lost 1 base to trimming and J lost 4 bases; unmatched junction nucleotides: 5. The CDR3 is 16 amino acids. The germline V gene encodes CDR1 KGHDR and CDR2 SFDVKD. CDR3 loop: CATSDFEAGVYNEQFF. In nucleotides, the CDR3 is TGTGCCACCAGTGATTTTGAAGCGGGAGTATACAATGAGCAGTTCTTC.

V gene TRBV13 combines with J gene TRBJ1-1; 8 bases fit TRBD1. With 9 bases clipped from V and 8 bases from J, the junction kept 8 bases outside the gene matches. CDR1 is PRHDT and CDR2 is FYEKMQ in the germline V gene (reference sequence). The CDR3 extends over 12 amino acids. This CDR3 reads CASSSRTGEAFF. Here the CDR3 DNA reads TGTGCCAGTTCTAGCCGGACAGGGGAAGCTTTCTTT.

CDR3 residues: CASSYPGQGTEAFF. In DNA, the CDR3 is TGTGCCAGCAGTTACCCCGGACAGGGCACTGAAGCTTTCTTT. This chain links TRBV6-2 or TRBV6-3 with TRBJ1-1; TRBD1 matches at 8 bases. The germline gives CDR1 MNHEY, CDR2 SVGEGT. The V and J ends lost 2 bases and 4 bases, in that order; junction bases with no gene match: 3. The CDR3 sequence is 14 residues long.

This clone came up many times. J is TRBJ2-7 and V is TRBV4-2; perhaps TRBD2 as D (5 bases). This CDR3 comprises 11 residues. Germline CDR1 is LGHNA and CDR2 is YNFKEQ. V was shortened by 6 bases and J by 4 bases, with 7 bases between the two germline ends. The CDR3 DNA is TGTGCCAGCAGTCGGGGATACGAGCAGTACTTC. It is translated as CASSRGYEQYF.

The V and J genes are TRBV4-3 and TRBJ1-1; the D is unclear. Germline CDR1 is LGHNA and CDR2 is YSLEER. This CDR3 comprises 16 residues. With 4 bases removed from V and 1 base from J, the gap between germline ends came to 16 bases. CDR3 residues: CASSLTYTGGNTEAFF. CDR3 DNA: TGCGCCAGCAGCCTGACATACACCGGTGGGAACACTGAAGCTTTCTTT.

This chain joins TRBV7-2 and TRBJ1-2, with 7 bases identical to TRBD1. Germline V gene data show CDR1 as SGHTA and CDR2 as FQGNSA. J gave up 0 bases and V 4 bases, and 5 bases lay outside the gene matches. The CDR3 is made up of 15 amino acids. CDR3 sequence: CASSSGQSTNYGYTF. CDR3 DNA: TGTGCCAGCAGCTCGGGACAGAGCACTAACTATGGCTACACCTTC.